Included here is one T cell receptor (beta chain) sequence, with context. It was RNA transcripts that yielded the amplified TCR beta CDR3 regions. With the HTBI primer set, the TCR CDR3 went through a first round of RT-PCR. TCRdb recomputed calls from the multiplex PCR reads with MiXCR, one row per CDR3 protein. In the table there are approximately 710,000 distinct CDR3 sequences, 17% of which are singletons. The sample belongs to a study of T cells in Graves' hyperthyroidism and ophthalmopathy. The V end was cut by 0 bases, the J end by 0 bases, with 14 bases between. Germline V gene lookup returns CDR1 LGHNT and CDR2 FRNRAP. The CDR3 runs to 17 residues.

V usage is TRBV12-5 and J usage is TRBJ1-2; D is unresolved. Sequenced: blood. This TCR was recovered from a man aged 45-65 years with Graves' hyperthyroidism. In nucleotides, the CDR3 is TGTGCTAGTGGTTTGGTAATCGGGCCGCTAACTAACTATGGCTACACCTTC. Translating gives CASGLVIGPLTNYGYTF.